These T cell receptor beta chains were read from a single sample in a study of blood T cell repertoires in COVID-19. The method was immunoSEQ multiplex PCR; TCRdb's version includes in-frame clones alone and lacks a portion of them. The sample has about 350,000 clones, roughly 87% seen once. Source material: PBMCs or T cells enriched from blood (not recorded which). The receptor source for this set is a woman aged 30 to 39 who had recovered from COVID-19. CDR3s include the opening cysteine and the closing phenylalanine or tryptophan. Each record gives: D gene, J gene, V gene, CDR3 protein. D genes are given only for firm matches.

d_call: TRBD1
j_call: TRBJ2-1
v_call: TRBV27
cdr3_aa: CASSPDRGSYNEQFF

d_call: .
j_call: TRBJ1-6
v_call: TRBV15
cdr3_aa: CATSSQGRSPLHF

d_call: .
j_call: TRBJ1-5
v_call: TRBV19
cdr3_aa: CASIPAGEGYQPQHF

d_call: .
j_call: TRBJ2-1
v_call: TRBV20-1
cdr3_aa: CSASDHQGMYEQFF

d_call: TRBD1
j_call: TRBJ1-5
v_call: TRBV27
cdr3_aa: CASSPKRTGAQHF

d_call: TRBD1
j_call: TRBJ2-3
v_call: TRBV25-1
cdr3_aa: CASSDRGQASTDTQYF

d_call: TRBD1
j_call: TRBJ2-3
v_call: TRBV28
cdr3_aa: CASSRRQGAFADTQYF

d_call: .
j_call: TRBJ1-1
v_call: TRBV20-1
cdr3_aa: CSARDGGEAFF

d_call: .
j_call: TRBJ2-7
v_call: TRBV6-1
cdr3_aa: CASSQSDSYEQYF

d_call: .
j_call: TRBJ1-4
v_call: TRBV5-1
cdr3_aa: CASSRQGTHLGANEKLFF

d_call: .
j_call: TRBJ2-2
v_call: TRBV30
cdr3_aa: CAWSPNTGELFF

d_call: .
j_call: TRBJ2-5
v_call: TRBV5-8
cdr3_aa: CASTLVGAETQYF

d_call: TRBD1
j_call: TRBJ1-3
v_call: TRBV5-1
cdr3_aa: CASSFETGQFSGNTIYF

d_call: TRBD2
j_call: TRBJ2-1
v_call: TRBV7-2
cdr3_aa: CASSFGLAGVEQFF

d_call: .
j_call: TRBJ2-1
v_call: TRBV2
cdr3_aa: CASTPGNLHNEQFF

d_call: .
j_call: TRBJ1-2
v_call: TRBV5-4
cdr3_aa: CASSLAGNGYTF

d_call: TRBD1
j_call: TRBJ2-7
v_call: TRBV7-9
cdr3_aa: CASSLGRDSYEQYF

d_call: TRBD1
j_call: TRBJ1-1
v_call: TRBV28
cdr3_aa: CASSPPLDRVMKAFF

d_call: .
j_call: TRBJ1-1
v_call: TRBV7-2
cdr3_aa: CASSLVSAGLWTEAFF

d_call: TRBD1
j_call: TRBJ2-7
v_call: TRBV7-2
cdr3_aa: CASSLPGQGVEEQYF

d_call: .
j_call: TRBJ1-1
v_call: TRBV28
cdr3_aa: CASSSPGGNTEAFF

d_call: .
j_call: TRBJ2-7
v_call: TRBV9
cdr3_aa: CASSTRPGGANEQYF

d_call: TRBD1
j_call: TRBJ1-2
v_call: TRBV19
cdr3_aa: CASSPIEEGAKGYTF

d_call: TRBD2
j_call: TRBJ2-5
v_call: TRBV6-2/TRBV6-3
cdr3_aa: CASSYPHRGGQETQYF

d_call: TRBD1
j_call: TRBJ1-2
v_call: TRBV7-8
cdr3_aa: CASSPGTGGYGYTF

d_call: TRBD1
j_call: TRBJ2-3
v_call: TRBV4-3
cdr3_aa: CASSLRDSNTDTQYF

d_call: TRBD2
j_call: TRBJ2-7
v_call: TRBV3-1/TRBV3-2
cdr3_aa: CASSPGGSGGFSYEQYF

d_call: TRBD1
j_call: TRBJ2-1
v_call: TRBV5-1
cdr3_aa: CASSLRRDRVNNEQFF

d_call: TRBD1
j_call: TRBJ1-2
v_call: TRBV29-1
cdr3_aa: CSVAQGARGYTF

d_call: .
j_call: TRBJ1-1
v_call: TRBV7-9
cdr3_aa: CASSRQQMNTEAFF

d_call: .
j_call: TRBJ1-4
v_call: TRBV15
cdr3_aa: CATSKPGSTTNEKLFF

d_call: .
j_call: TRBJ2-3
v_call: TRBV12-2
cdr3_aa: CASRLKGPLGTDSTDTQYF

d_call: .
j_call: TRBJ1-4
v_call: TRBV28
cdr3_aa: CASSLSAGVNEKLFF

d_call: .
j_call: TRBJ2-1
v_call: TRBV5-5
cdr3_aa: CASSLGQNEQFF

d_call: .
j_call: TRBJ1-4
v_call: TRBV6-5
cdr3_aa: CASSYNRNEKLFF

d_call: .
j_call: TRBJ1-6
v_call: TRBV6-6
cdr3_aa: CASSSAGWQGISSYNSPLHF

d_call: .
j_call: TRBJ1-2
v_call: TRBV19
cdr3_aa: CASSPRAGLGYGYTF

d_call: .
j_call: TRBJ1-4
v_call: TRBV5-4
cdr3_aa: CASSSGATNEKLFF

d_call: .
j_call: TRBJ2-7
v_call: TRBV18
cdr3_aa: CASSPGNGGASYEQYF

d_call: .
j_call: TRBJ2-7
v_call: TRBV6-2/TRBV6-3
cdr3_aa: CASSYGGLTYEQYF

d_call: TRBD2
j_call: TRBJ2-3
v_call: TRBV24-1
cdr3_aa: CATSDTRLAGGPDTQYF

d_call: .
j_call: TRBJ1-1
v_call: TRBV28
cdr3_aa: CATQVRRGTEAFF

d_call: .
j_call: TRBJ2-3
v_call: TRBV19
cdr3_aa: CASSIGRGLRGTDTQYF

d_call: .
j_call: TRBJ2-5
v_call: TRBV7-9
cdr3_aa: CASSLGAEETQYF

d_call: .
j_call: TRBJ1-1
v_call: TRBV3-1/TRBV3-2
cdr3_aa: CASTKIGQGTEAFF

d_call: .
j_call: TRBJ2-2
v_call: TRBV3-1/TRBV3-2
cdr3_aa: CASSPVAGELFF

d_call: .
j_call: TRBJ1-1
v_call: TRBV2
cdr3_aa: CASGGGYTEAFF

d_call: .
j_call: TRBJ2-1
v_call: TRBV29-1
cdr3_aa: CSAAAAGATTEQFF

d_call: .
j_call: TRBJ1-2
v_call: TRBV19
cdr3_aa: CASSRAGTLRVGYTF